The rows below give T cell receptor beta chains drawn from one sample of a study of PD-L1 blockade in urothelial cancer. The assay was immunoSEQ multiplex PCR, and TCRdb's table has in-frame clones only and misses some. The sample has some 120,000 clones, around 84% seen once. The source material was PBMCs, sampled around atezolizumab (anti-PD-L1) treatment. These receptors were taken from a man in his fifties with urothelial cancer. The CDR3 runs from the conserved cysteine through the conserved F or W. A D gene is named only where the DNA matches it firmly. A row's size may be missing; if present it is once, few, many or a size class.

j_call d_call v_call clone_size cdr3_nt cdr3_aa
TRBJ2-1 - TRBV5-4 - TGTGCCAGCAGCCACTACCACTCCTCCAATGAGCAGTTCTTC CASSHYHSSNEQFF
TRBJ1-2 - TRBV12-2 - TGTGCAAGTCGCGAAACCCTAGGACAGGGCCCCTTCGATGGCTACACCTTC CASRETLGQGPFDGYTF
TRBJ2-7 - TRBV2 - TGTGCCAGCAGTGGGAGGGAGTGGGTCGAGCAGTACTTC CASSGREWVEQYF
TRBJ2-1 TRBD2 TRBV5-1 - TGCGCCAGCAGCCTTACCGGGACTAGCTTCAATGAGCAGTTCTTC CASSLTGTSFNEQFF
TRBJ2-1 TRBD2 TRBV28 - TGTGCCAGCAGTAGACCGGGACTAGCGGGGAATGAGCAGTTCTTC CASSRPGLAGNEQFF
TRBJ1-3 TRBD1 TRBV5-3 - TGTGCCAGAAGCGCTAAGACAGGGGCTGGAAACACCATATATTTT CARSAKTGAGNTIYF
TRBJ2-7 - TRBV4-1 - TGCGCCAGCAGCCCCTTACCGGGGGGCCCTAACGAGCAGTACTTC CASSPLPGGPNEQYF
TRBJ1-5 - TRBV15 - TGTGCCACCCGGGCGGGTAGCAATCAGCCCCAGCATTTT CATRAGSNQPQHF
TRBJ1-5 - TRBV28 - TGTGCCAGCAGTTTAAAACTCCGAAATCAGCCCCAGCATTTT CASSLKLRNQPQHF
TRBJ1-4 - TRBV7-9 - TGTGCCAGCGGTAGGGGCATGGCTAATGAAAAACTGTTTTTT CASGRGMANEKLFF
TRBJ1-1 - TRBV19 - TGTGCCAGTAGTATAGGCAACAGGGTGGGCACTGAAGCTTTCTTT CASSIGNRVGTEAFF
TRBJ2-7 TRBD1 TRBV6-1 - TGTGCCAGCAAGAATGACAGGGGGATCTCCTACGAGCAGTACTTC CASKNDRGISYEQYF
TRBJ1-2 - TRBV30 few TGTGCCCAAAACGCCAGGGAGGGGGATGGCTACACCTTC CAQNAREGDGYTF
TRBJ1-1 - TRBV5-1 once TGCGCCAGCAGCCTACTCCCGGACACTGAAGCTTTCTTT CASSLLPDTEAFF
TRBJ2-7 - TRBV2 - TGTGCCAGCACCCCCCCGCCGGGCGCAGGGAGGCACGAGCAGTACTTC CASTPPPGAGRHEQYF
TRBJ1-2 - TRBV5-1 - TGCGCCAGCAGCTGGTCGGACAGTCGCTATGGCTACACCTTC CASSWSDSRYGYTF
TRBJ2-5 - TRBV29-1 - TGCAGCGTCATCCCGAGGGGGGGTGTGGAGACCCAGTACTTC CSVIPRGGVETQYF
TRBJ1-2 TRBD1 TRBV28 - TGTGCCAGCAGGTCAGGGGGACAGGGTTACACCTTC CASRSGGQGYTF
TRBJ2-7 - TRBV28 - TGTGCCAGCCAGACTTTTATAGCAGAGGAGCAGTACTTC CASQTFIAEEQYF
TRBJ2-1 TRBD1 TRBV9 - TGTGCCAGCAGCGGATCAGACAGGGGGCAGTTCTTC CASSGSDRGQFF
TRBJ2-7 - TRBV6-1 - TGTGCCAGCAGCTCAGGGTTCCACGAGCAGTACTTC CASSSGFHEQYF
TRBJ1-2 TRBD1 TRBV9 - TGTGCCAGCAGCCCCAGGGGGACAGGAGGCGGCTACACCTTC CASSPRGTGGGYTF
TRBJ2-7 TRBD2 TRBV29-1 - TGCAGCCGAAAGGTGGTAGCGGGAGGCCAATCCTACGAGCAGTACTTC CSRKVVAGGQSYEQYF
TRBJ2-1 TRBD2 TRBV10-2 - TGCGCCAGCAGGGTCTCCGGGACTAGCGGCCACAATGAGCAGTTCTTC CASRVSGTSGHNEQFF
TRBJ2-7 TRBD2 TRBV5-6 - TGTGCCAGCAGCCCGGGGGGTCACGAGCAGTACTTC CASSPGGHEQYF
TRBJ1-5 TRBD1 TRBV28 - TGTGCCAGCATTACGGACAGGGTATGGAATCAGCCCCAGCATTTT CASITDRVWNQPQHF
TRBJ1-1 - TRBV28 many TGTGCCAGCAGTCTGGGGGGACGGATAGCTAACACTGAAGCTTTCTTT CASSLGGRIANTEAFF
TRBJ2-7 - TRBV21-1 - TGTGCCAGCAACCCGGGACAGGGGTACTACGAGCAGTACTTC CASNPGQGYYEQYF
TRBJ2-6 TRBD2 TRBV5-1 few TGCGCCAGCAGCTTGATGCCCCTAGCGGGAGGGCCATCCGGGGCCAACGTCCTGACTTTC CASSLMPLAGGPSGANVLTF
TRBJ1-2 - TRBV5-1 - TGCGCCAGCAGCTTGGCCCCCGGTAGCTACTATGGCTACACCTTC CASSLAPGSYYGYTF
TRBJ2-2 - TRBV11-1 - TGTGCCAGCAGCTTCGTAGCGGCCGGGGAGCTGTTTTTT CASSFVAAGELFF
TRBJ1-5 - TRBV5-4 - TGTGCCAGCAGCCCAGGGCTCGGCAATCAGCCCCAGCATTTT CASSPGLGNQPQHF
TRBJ2-1 TRBD2 TRBV25-1 - TGTGCCAGCAGTACCATAGCGGGTACCTACAATGAGCAGTTCTTC CASSTIAGTYNEQFF
TRBJ1-2 TRBD1 TRBV11-2 - TGTGCCAGCAGCTCCAGGGACAGAGACTATGGCTACACCTTC CASSSRDRDYGYTF
TRBJ2-1 - TRBV11-2 - TGTGCCAGCAGCTCAACTAGATCCGCCCGTGAGCAGTTCTTC CASSSTRSAREQFF
TRBJ2-1 TRBD2 TRBV28 - TGTGCCAGCAGTTTCGGCGGGAGCTCGGTTGAGCAGTTCTTC CASSFGGSSVEQFF